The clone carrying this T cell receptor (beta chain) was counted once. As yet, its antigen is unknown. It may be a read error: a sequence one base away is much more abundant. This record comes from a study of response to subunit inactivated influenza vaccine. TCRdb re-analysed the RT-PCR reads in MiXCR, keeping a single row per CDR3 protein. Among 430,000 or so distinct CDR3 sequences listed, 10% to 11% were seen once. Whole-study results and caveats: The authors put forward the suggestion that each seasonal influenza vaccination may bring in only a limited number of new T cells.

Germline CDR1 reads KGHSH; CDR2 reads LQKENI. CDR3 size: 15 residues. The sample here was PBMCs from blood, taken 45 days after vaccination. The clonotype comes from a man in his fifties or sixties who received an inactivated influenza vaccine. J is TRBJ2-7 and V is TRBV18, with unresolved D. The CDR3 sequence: CACSPSLFLSYEQYF. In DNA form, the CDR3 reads TGTGCCTGCTCACCCTCCCTCTTCCTAAGCTACGAGCAGTACTTC. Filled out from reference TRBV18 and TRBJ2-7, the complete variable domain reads NAGVMQNPRHLVRRRGQEARLRCSPMKGHSHVYWYRQLPEEGLKFMVYLQKENIIDESGMPKERFSAEFPKEGPSILRIQQVVRGDSAAYFCACSPSLFLSYEQYFGPGTRLTVT.